The clone carrying this T cell receptor (beta chain) has ten or more counts. Its cognate antigen is unknown. CDR3 size: 12 residues. V was clipped by 7 bases and J by 8 bases, with 13 bases between them. Unique molecular identifiers tagged the TCRbeta library. TCRdb ran MiXCR on the PCR reads and lists one entry per CDR3 protein. The data show just under 150,000 distinct CDR3 sequences, about 9% seen once. The record originates from a study of T-cell reconstitution after alpha-beta-depleted transplantation in children. Study-level findings and limits: Fresh T-cell production supplied most of the T-cell counts and diversity seen one year after transplant.

The genes are TRBV12-3 or TRBV12-4 and TRBJ2-3, with D unresolved. The specimen was PBMCs, mostly from graft donor cells, collected 180 days after TCRalphabeta/CD19-depleted stem cell transplant. The sequence came from a female patient aged 2-9 years who had a stem cell transplant for congenital amegakaryocytic thrombocytopenia, so the T cells may come from the graft donor. CDR3 coding DNA: TGTGCCAGCAAGACGGACGTACTTACGCAGTATTTT. This codes for CASKTDVLTQYF.